Detailed here is one TCR beta chain. Assay used: immunoSEQ multiplex PCR; TCRdb lists only in-frame clones, some missing. Here the sample spans 45,000 to 65,000 clones, 88% being singletons. Germline V lookup: CDR1 SNHLY, CDR2 FYNNEI. The CDR3 spans 15 residues. The V gene end was trimmed by 2 bases and the J gene end by 4 bases; junction bases not matched to a gene: 5. This sample is part of a study of control samples from healthy donors and cancer patients. The sequenced sample consisted of PBMCs. This receptor was taken from a man aged 45-65 years with head and neck cancer. The chain links TRBV2 to TRBJ2-5; 9 bases match TRBD2. This CDR3 is CASSEPRGGRETQYF. The CDR3 coding sequence is TGTGCCAGCAGTGAACCGCGGGGGGGGCGAGAGACCCAGTACTTC.